These 28 T cell receptor beta chains came from one sample sequenced in a study of blood T cells in healthy people across ages. Primed by a sample-barcoded 5' primer and a J-beta primer mix, a second PCR proceeded for roughly 7 to 11 cycles. TCRdb independently ran MiXCR on the 5' RACE reads; one entry per CDR3 protein. The table lists 800,000 to 950,000 distinct CDR3 sequences, under 40% of them singletons, with 10% to 15% in the top ten. What was sequenced was blood. These receptors came from a man aged 18 to 29 in good health.

Of note for this clonotype: Being one base from a much bigger clone, this may be a read error. The rearrangement uses TRBV20-1 and TRBJ1-2; TRBD1 is a possible D gene (6 bases). The CDR3 spans 15 residues. V dropped 7 bases and J dropped 3 bases, with 21 bases sitting between them. Germline assignment: CDR1 DFQATT and CDR2 SNEGSKA (reference sequence). CDR3 residues: CSGNIVQGRDYGYTF. DNA for the CDR3: TGCAGTGGGAACATTGTACAGGGTCGGGACTATGGCTACACCTTC.

This clonotype appeared once. V and J are TRBV7-2 and TRBJ1-5; the D is unclear. Germline V gene lookup returns CDR1 SGHTA and CDR2 FQGNSA. The CDR3 length is 14 residues. V shed 0 bases and J shed 5 bases, with 8 bases lying between them. The CDR3 DNA sequence: TGTGCCAGCAGCTTAGCTGGGTGGCATCAGCCCCAGCATTTT. Its protein product is CASSLAGWHQPQHF.

The chain recombines TRBV7-2 with TRBJ2-7, with 7 bases fitting TRBD1. The DNA matches TRBJ2-4 better at its end, which makes the J call doubtful. The CDR3 has 18 residues. Germline values: CDR1 SGHTA, CDR2 FQGNSA. CDR3 in amino acids: CASSLALLGTERKNIQYF. The CDR3 DNA follows: TGTGCCAGCAGCTTAGCTCTTTTAGGGACAGAAAGAAAAAACATTCAGTACTTC.

This chain links TRBV4-1 with TRBJ2-2, with 9 bases identical to TRBD1. The germline gives CDR1 MGHRA, CDR2 YSYEKL. The CDR3 loop spans 16 amino acids. V was pared by 1 base and J by 6 bases, with 6 bases of the junction left unmatched. As DNA, the CDR3 is TGCGCCAGCAGCCAAGTAGGACAGGGGTTGTCCGGGGAGCTGTTTTTT. It yields the protein CASSQVGQGLSGELFF.

This clonotype has more than one count but fewer than ten. This sequence joins TRBV9 and TRBJ1-1; possible D gene TRBD1, 6 bases. In germline, CDR1 is SGDLS, CDR2 YYNGEE. The CDR3 is made up of 14 amino acids. V was cut by 0 bases and J by 3 bases, with 9 bases left in between. The CDR3 DNA is TGTGCCAGCAGCGTAGTCAGGGGCGACACTGAAGCTTTCTTT. Its protein product is CASSVVRGDTEAFF.

This clonotype showed up just a few times. V and J are TRBV16 and TRBJ2-2, with 8 bases fitting TRBD1. Germline V CDR1 and CDR2: KGHSY, FQNENV. V gave up 7 bases and J gave up 5 bases; unmatched junction bases: 18. This CDR3 spans 18 amino acids. Here the CDR3 DNA reads TGTGCCAGCATGCGGGACAGGCTCAAACCCTCGGGGACCGGGGAGCTGTTTTTT. Translation: CASMRDRLKPSGTGELFF.

A few counts support this clonotype. This rearrangement joins TRBV6-2 or TRBV6-3 to TRBJ2-1; 7 nucleotides agree with TRBD1. After removal of 3 bases from V and 8 bases from J, the junction contained 19 bases not matched to a gene. Per germline, CDR1 MNHEY and CDR2 SVGEGT. This CDR3 spans 18 amino acids. As DNA, the CDR3 is TGTGCCAGCAGTTATAGGAAGGGACAGAGGTTTTCTATGGATGAGCAGTTCTTC. It is translated as CASSYRKGQRFSMDEQFF.

For the CDR3, the DNA is TGTGCCAGCAGCTTAAACCTGGGAGACACAGATACGCAGTATTTT. This codes for CASSLNLGDTDTQYF. This chain links TRBV7-9 with TRBJ2-3; possible D gene TRBD2, 5 bases. Germline lookup yields CDR1 SEHNR and CDR2 FQNEAQ (reference sequence). The CDR3 runs to 15 residues. V was trimmed by 2 bases and J by 2 bases, leaving 11 bases between them.

V gene TRBV10-3 combines with J gene TRBJ1-6; 9 positions match TRBD1. The V gene end was trimmed by 7 bases and the J gene end by 9 bases; junction bases not matched to a gene: 10. Germline CDR1 is ENHRY and CDR2 is SYGVKD. This CDR3 is built from 15 residues. CDR3 nucleotide sequence: TGTGCCATCACGGCCAAACAGGGGGCCGGTTCACCCCTCCACTTT. This sequence encodes CAITAKQGAGSPLHF.

This clonotype was seen only once. Just one base apart from a much larger clone, this may be a read error. The V call is TRBV7-2, the J call TRBJ2-1, with D unclear. This CDR3 is 14 amino acids long. From germline, CDR1 is SGHTA and CDR2 FQGNSA. V was shortened by 4 bases and J by 10 bases, with 17 bases between the two germline ends. The CDR3 DNA reads TGTGCCAGCAGCTGGGGATCCCCTCGGTACGAGCAGTTCTTC. Protein: CASSWGSPRYEQFF.

This clonotype came up many times. This rearrangement joins TRBV20-1 to TRBJ1-2; 8 bases fit TRBD1. Trimming at V came to 0 bases and at J to 6 bases, leaving 6 bases not matched to a gene. Germline CDR1 and CDR2: DFQATT and SNEGSKA (reference sequence). The CDR3 covers 14 residues. CDR3 bases: TGCAGTGCTAGAGATCCTGACAGGGGAGATGGCTACACCTTC. Translation gives CSARDPDRGDGYTF.

The rearrangement joins TRBV7-9 to TRBJ2-5; D may be TRBD2 (7 bases). This CDR3 is 13 amino acids long. V was cut by 8 bases and J by 11 bases, with 21 bases left in between. Germline V gives CDR1 SEHNR, CDR2 FQNEAQ (reference sequence). Written as DNA, the CDR3 is TGTGCCAGCGTCTTGGGGGGGGGCAATGAGCAGTACTTC. Its translation is CASVLGGGNEQYF.

Of note for this clonotype: A much larger clone sits a single nucleotide away, making a read error possible. The chain joins TRBV5-5 to TRBJ2-1, with D perhaps matching TRBD1 or TRBD2 (5 bases each). Germline V lookup: CDR1 SGHKS, CDR2 YYEKEE (reference sequence). V lost 4 bases and J lost 6, with 14 bases in between. The CDR3 length is 14 residues. CDR3: CASSAKMGVNEQFF. DNA of the CDR3: TGTGCCAGCAGCGCTAAAATGGGGGTCAATGAGCAGTTCTTC.

The chain is built from TRBV20-1 and TRBJ1-6; 9 nucleotides agree with TRBD1. The CDR3 has 14 residues. From germline, CDR1 is DFQATT and CDR2 SNEGSKA (reference sequence). V was clipped by 3 bases and J by 3 bases; unmatched bases: 0. In DNA form, the CDR3 reads TGCAGTGCTAGGGGACAGGGCTATAATTCACCCCTCCACTTT. Translation: CSARGQGYNSPLHF.

The chain uses TRBV20-1 and TRBJ1-2; TRBD1 matches at 12 bases. V dropped 5 bases and J dropped 6; count of bases not matched to a gene: 7. Germline V gene lookup returns CDR1 DFQATT and CDR2 SNEGSKA (reference sequence). The CDR3 runs 14 residues. CDR3 nucleotide sequence: TGCAGTGCTGGGACAGGGGGCGCGTCTAATGGCTACACCTTC. Its protein is CSAGTGGASNGYTF.

A single count supports this clonotype. V is TRBV12-3 or TRBV12-4 and J is TRBJ1-3; D gene unclear. CDR3 length: 15 amino acids. V was cut by 4 bases and J by 0 bases, with 10 bases left in between. CDR3 bases: TGTGCCAGCAGTTCCTATACCACCTCTGGAAACACCATATATTTT. It yields the protein CASSSYTTSGNTIYF.

The V gene is TRBV2, the J gene TRBJ2-2, with D possibly being TRBD1 (6 bases). Germline loops: CDR1 SNHLY, CDR2 FYNNEI. The CDR3 consists of 15 residues. V lost 4 bases and J lost 2, with 11 bases in between. CDR3 sequence: CASSAEGGNTGELFF. The CDR3 bases are TGTGCCAGCAGTGCGGAAGGGGGAAACACCGGGGAGCTGTTTTTT.

This clonotype appeared many times. The chain carries TRBV12-3 or TRBV12-4 and TRBJ1-5; D unresolved. The CDR3 consists of 14 residues. Trimming took off 4 bases at V and 6 bases at J, with 13 bases between the two ends. As DNA, the CDR3 is TGTGCCAGCAGTTATGAGGCAGGAGGTCAGCCCCAGCATTTT. This translates into CASSYEAGGQPQHF.

This clonotype was observed at least ten times. The rearrangement links TRBV20-1 to TRBJ2-3, with D possibly TRBD2 on 6 matching bases. The CDR3 contains 13 residues. Trimming left V 6 bases short and J 5 bases short, with 15 bases between. Germline values: CDR1 DFQATT, CDR2 SNEGSKA (reference sequence). The CDR3 loop is CSADGPRGDTQYF. The CDR3 bases are TGCAGTGCCGACGGACCGCGGGGAGATACGCAGTATTTT.

The chain uses TRBV12-3 or TRBV12-4 and TRBJ2-3, with D hard to call. The CDR3 sequence is 15 residues long. Trimming shortened V by 1 base and J by 0 bases, and 8 bases separated the two germline ends. CDR3 bases: TGTGCCAGCAGTTTAGGCCACCCAAGCACAGATACGCAGTATTTT. Protein product: CASSLGHPSTDTQYF.

The chain uses TRBV12-3 or TRBV12-4 and TRBJ2-1; no definite D call. Gene TRBJ2-7 matches the end of the DNA better, so the J call may be wrong. The length of the CDR3 is 15 residues. The CDR3 region is CASVMAARSYNEQYF. CDR3 in DNA: TGTGCCAGCGTTATGGCGGCCCGCTCCTACAATGAGCAGTACTTC.

The genes are TRBV7-9 and TRBJ2-1; D may correspond to TRBD1 or TRBD2 (6 bases each). The CDR3 sequence is 16 residues long. Trimming took 5 bases from V and 8 from J, leaving 22 bases between them. Germline CDR1 and CDR2: SEHNR and FQNEAQ (reference sequence). CDR3 amino acids: CASSPPVSGANDEQFF. DNA of the CDR3: TGTGCCAGCAGCCCACCGGTTTCGGGGGCCAACGATGAGCAGTTCTTC.

This clonotype was detected many times. As DNA, the CDR3 is TGTGCCATCAGTGAGCGGTTAGCTAACTATGGCTACACCTTC. It yields the protein CAISERLANYGYTF. This chain uses TRBV10-3 with TRBJ1-2; no firm D call. Germline values: CDR1 ENHRY, CDR2 SYGVKD. The CDR3 length is 14 residues. V was cut by 2 bases and J by 0 bases, with 7 bases left in between.

The chain recombines TRBV14 with TRBJ1-2; no firm D call. V lost 3 bases, J lost 1 base, and 6 bases lay in between. The CDR3 runs 13 residues. CDR1 is SGHDN and CDR2 is FVKESK in the germline V gene. The chain's CDR3 is CASSHPNNYGYTF. As DNA, the CDR3 is TGTGCCAGCAGCCACCCGAATAACTATGGCTACACCTTC. The variable domain in full, completed from reference TRBV14 and TRBJ1-2, reads EAGVTQFPSHSVIEKGQTVTLRCDPISGHDNLYWYRRVMGKEIKFLLHFVKESKQDESGMPNNRFLAERTGGTYSTLKVQPAELEDSGVYFCASSHPNNYGYTFGSGTRLTVV.

The chain carries TRBV5-1 and TRBJ2-1; D gene uncertain. The CDR3 runs 12 residues. V was clipped by 0 bases and J by 8 bases, with 6 bases between them. The germline gives CDR1 SGHRS, CDR2 YFSETQ. The CDR3 nucleotides read TGCGCCAGCAGCTTGGAGTCATATGAGCAGTTCTTC. Protein sequence: CASSLESYEQFF.

This clonotype has a count of ten or more. This chain connects TRBV29-1 to TRBJ2-7; D may match TRBD1 or TRBD2 (5 bases each). The germline gives CDR1 SQVTM, CDR2 ANQGSEA. The CDR3 is 11 residues long. V lost 4 bases and J lost 6, with 10 bases in between. The CDR3 region is CSVARGGEQYF. In DNA form, the CDR3 reads TGCAGCGTTGCGAGGGGCGGCGAGCAGTACTTC.

This chain joins TRBV2 and TRBJ1-1, with D possibly matching TRBD1 (5 bases). The germline V and J ends were trimmed by 8 bases and 1 base, with 11 bases remaining between them. Germline values: CDR1 SNHLY, CDR2 FYNNEI. CDR3 length: 13 amino acids. The CDR3 loop reads CASPGSKNTEAFF. CDR3 DNA: TGTGCCAGCCCAGGGAGCAAGAACACTGAAGCTTTCTTT.

This chain joins TRBV6-2 or TRBV6-3 and TRBJ2-3; 8 bases are a match to TRBD2. The CDR3 covers 15 residues. Germline V gene lookup returns CDR1 MNHEY and CDR2 SVGEGT. With V trimmed by 4 bases and J by 7 bases, 10 bases remained unmatched. The CDR3, as DNA: TGTGCCAGCAGTTGGGATACGGGGGGGCCTAATACGCAGTATTTT. It yields the protein CASSWDTGGPNTQYF.